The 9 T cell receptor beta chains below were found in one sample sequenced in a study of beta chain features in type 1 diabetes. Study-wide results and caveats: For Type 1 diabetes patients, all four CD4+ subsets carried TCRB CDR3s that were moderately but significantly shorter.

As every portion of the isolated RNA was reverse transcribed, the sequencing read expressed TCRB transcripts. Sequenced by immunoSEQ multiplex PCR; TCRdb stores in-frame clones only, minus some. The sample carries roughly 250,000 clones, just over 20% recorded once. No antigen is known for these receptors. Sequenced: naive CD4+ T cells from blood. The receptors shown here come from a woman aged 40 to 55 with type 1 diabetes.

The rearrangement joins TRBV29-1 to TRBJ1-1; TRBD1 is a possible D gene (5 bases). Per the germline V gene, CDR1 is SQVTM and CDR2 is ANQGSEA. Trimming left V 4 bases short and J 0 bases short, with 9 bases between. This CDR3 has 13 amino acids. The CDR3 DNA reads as TGCAGCGTTGCAGGGTCCTTGAACACTGAAGCTTTCTTT. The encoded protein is CSVAGSLNTEAFF.

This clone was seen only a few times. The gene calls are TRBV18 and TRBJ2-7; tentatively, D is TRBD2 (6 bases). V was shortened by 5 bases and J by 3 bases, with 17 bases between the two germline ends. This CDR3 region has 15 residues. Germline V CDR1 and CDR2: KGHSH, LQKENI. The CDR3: CASSEWTGAYYEQYF. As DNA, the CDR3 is TGTGCCAGCTCAGAGTGGACGGGAGCCTACTACGAGCAGTACTTC.

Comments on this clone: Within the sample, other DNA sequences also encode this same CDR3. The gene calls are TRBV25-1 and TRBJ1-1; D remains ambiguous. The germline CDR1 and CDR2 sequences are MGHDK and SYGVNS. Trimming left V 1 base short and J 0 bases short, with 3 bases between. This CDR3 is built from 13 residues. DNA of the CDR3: TGTGCCAGCAGTGAATTTATGAACACTGAAGCTTTCTTT. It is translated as CASSEFMNTEAFF.

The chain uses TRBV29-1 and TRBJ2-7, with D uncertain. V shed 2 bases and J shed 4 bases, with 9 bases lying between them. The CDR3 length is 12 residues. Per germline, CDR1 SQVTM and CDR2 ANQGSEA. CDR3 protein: CSVENYRYEQYF. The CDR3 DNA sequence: TGCAGCGTTGAAAATTATCGTTACGAGCAGTACTTC.

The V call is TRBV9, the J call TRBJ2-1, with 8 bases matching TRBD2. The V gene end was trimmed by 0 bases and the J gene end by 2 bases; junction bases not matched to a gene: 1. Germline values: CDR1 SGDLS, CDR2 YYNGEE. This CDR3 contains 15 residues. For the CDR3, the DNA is TGTGCCAGCAGCGTAGGCGGGAGGACCTACAATGAGCAGTTCTTC. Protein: CASSVGGRTYNEQFF.

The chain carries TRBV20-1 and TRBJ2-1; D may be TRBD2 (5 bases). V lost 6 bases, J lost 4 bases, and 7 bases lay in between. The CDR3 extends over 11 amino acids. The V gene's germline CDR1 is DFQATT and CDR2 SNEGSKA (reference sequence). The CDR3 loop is CSADLYNEQFF. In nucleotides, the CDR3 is TGCAGTGCGGACTTGTACAATGAGCAGTTCTTC.

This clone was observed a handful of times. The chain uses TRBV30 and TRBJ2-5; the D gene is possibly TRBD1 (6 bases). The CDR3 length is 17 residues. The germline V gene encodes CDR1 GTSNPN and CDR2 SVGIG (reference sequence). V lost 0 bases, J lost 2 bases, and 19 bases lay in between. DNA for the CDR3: TGTGCCTGGAGTGTACATGAAGTAGGGGACATACAAGAGACCCAGTACTTC. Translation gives CAWSVHEVGDIQETQYF.

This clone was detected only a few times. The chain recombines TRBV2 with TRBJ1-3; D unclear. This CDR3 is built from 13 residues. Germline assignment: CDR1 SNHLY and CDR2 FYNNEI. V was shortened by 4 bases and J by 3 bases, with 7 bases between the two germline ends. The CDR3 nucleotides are TGTGCCAGCAGTGGGGGAGATGGAAACACCATATATTTT. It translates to CASSGGDGNTIYF.

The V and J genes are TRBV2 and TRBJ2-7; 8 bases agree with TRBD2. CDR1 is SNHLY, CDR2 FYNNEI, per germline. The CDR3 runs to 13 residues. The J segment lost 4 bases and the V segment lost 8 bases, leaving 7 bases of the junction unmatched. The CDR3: CASRREGPYEQYF. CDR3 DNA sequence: TGTGCCAGCCGCCGGGAGGGTCCTTACGAGCAGTACTTC. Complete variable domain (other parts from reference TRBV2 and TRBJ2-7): EPEVTQTPSHQVTQMGQEVILRCVPISNHLYFYWYRQILGQKVEFLVSFYNNEISEKSEIFDDQFSVERPDGSNFTLKIRSTKLEDSAMYFCASRREGPYEQYFGPGTRLTVT.